The clone carrying this T cell receptor beta chain was seen only once. The CDR3 consists of 14 residues. Germline-derived CDR1 and CDR2 are KGHDR and SFDVKD. The trim removed 7 bases at V and 7 bases at J, leaving 8 bases unmatched. The data were taken from a study of blood T cell repertoires in COVID-19. On the study more broadly: Acute and convalescent COVID-19 specimens originated in the United States, Italy and Spain.

Original processing notes: It was from reference gene primer amplification that nucleated cell counts were estimated. The table came from immunoSEQ multiplex PCR; TCRdb's copy has only in-frame clones and leaves some out. The DNA gave D and trimming, while V, J and clone size come from that table. The repertoire consists of 90,000 to 110,000 clones, with approximately 87% occurring once and the leading ten covering roughly 18%. This chain joins TRBV24-1 and TRBJ2-1; TRBD2 agrees at 8 bases. The sample consisted of peripheral blood. The receptor comes from a woman aged 60 to 75 with acute or convalescent COVID-19. This CDR3 is CATSLRTSRNEQFF. CDR3 nucleotide sequence: TGTGCCACCAGCCTCAGGACTAGCAGGAATGAGCAGTTCTTC.